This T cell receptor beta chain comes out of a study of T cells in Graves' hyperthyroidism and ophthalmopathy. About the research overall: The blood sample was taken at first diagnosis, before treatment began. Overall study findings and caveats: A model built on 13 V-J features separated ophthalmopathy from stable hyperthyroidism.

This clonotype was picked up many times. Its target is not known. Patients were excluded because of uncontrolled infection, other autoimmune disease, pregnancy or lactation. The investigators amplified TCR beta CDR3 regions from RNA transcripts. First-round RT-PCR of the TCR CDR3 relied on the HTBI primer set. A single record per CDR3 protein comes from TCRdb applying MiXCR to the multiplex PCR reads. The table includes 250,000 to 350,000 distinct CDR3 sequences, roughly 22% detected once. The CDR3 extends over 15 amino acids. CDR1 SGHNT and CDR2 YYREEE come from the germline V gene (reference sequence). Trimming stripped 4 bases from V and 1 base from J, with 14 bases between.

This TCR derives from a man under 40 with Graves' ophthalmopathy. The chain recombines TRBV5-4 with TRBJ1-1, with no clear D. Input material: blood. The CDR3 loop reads CASSRGRGENTEAFF. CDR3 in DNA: TGTGCCAGCAGCCGAGGGCGGGGAGAGAACACTGAAGCTTTCTTT. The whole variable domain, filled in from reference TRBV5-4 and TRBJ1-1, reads ETGVTQSPTHLIKTRGQQVTLRCSSQSGHNTVSWYQQALGQGPQFIFQYYREEENGRGNFPPRFSGLQFPNYSSELNVNALELDDSALYLCASSRGRGENTEAFFGQGTRLTVV.